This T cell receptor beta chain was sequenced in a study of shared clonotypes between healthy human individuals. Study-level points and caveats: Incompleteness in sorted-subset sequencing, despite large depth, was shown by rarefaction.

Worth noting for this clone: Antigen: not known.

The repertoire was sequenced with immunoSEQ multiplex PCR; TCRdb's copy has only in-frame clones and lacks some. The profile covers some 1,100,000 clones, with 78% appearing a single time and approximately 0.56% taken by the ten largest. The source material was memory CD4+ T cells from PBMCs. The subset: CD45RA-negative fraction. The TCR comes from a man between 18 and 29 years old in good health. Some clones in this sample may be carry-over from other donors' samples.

CDR3 coding DNA: TGTGCCAGCAGCTTACGAGGGACAGGGGTCACAGATACGCAGTATTTT. This codes for CASSLRGTGVTDTQYF. The chain joins TRBV7-6 to TRBJ2-3; 10 bases align to TRBD1. Germline loops: CDR1 SGHVS, CDR2 FNYEAQ. The V and J ends lost 2 bases and 2 bases, in that order; junction bases with no gene match: 4. This CDR3 is 16 amino acids long.